The 10 T cell receptor beta chains reported below all come from one sample, sequenced in a study of patients and donors after allogeneic stem cell transplantation. TCRdb re-analysed the RT-PCR reads in MiXCR, keeping a single row per CDR3 protein. The repertoire holds 98,000 or so distinct CDR3 sequences, with roughly 35% as singletons. Sequenced material: blood, either unsorted or a sorted T cell fraction (not recorded which). The receptors come from a human donor who was either an allogeneic HSCT recipient or a stem cell or donor lymphocyte infusion donor (not recorded which). It is not recorded whose cells these are; they may come from a transplant donor.

J is TRBJ2-7 and V is TRBV4-2; D might be TRBD2 (6 bases). The CDR3 is 15 amino acids. Trimming removed 4 bases from V and 3 bases from J, with 16 bases in between. Germline V gene data show CDR1 as LGHNA and CDR2 as YNFKEQ. CDR3 in amino acids: CASSPGLAEDYEQYF. The CDR3, as DNA: TGTGCCAGCAGCCCGGGGTTAGCGGAGGACTACGAGCAGTACTTC.

The chain couples TRBV21-1 to TRBJ2-5. TRBV21-1 represents a pseudogene. This CDR3 contains 14 residues. The CDR3 bases are TGTGCCAGCAGCAAAGGGGGTAGATGCGAGACCCAGTACTTC. This codes for CASSKGGRCETQYF.

The rearrangement joins TRBV29-1 to TRBJ2-2, with D possibly being TRBD1 or TRBD2 (5 bases each). The V end lost 6 bases, the J end lost 0 bases, and 14 bases lay between the germline ends. Germline values: CDR1 SQVTM, CDR2 ANQGSEA. The CDR3 is 15 residues long. CDR3 sequence: CSVLPGRTNTGELFF. In DNA, the CDR3 is TGCAGCGTACTCCCGGGACGAACGAACACCGGGGAGCTGTTTTTT.

This clonotype occurred a few times. The V gene is TRBV7-9, the J gene TRBJ1-1, with D unclear. The V gene lost 5 bases and the J gene lost 3 bases, with 7 bases spanning the gap. This CDR3 is 12 amino acids long. Germline V gene sequence: CDR1 SEHNR, CDR2 FQNEAQ (reference sequence). CDR3 sequence reads: CASSVRDTEAFF. The CDR3, as DNA: TGTGCCAGCAGCGTCCGGGACACTGAAGCTTTCTTT. The variable domain in full, completed from reference TRBV7-9 and TRBJ1-1, reads DTGVSQNPRHKITKRGQNVTFRCDPISEHNRLYWYRQTLGQGPEFLTYFQNEAQLEKSRLLSDRFSAERPKGSFSTLEIQRTEQGDSAMYLCASSVRDTEAFFGQGTRLTVV.

This clonotype has only a few counts. V usage is TRBV25-1 and J usage is TRBJ2-5, with D tentatively TRBD1 (6 bases). CDR1 is MGHDK, CDR2 SYGVNS, per germline. V lost 6 bases and J lost 1, with 15 bases in between. The CDR3 extends over 15 amino acids. The CDR3 coding sequence is TGTGCCAGCAGCCCTGGGGGCATCCCCCAAGAGACCCAGTACTTC. As protein: CASSPGGIPQETQYF. Complete variable domain (other parts from reference TRBV25-1 and TRBJ2-5): EADIYQTPRYLVIGTGKKITLECSQTMGHDKMYWYQQDPGMELHLIHYSYGVNSTEKGDLSSESTVSRIRTEHFPLTLESARPSHTSQYLCASSPGGIPQETQYFGPGTRLLVL.

J is TRBJ1-1 and V is TRBV5-6; D gene uncertain. V lost 3 bases and J 1 base, leaving 4 bases between the germline ends. The CDR3 spans 12 residues. Germline V lookup: CDR1 SGHDT, CDR2 YYEEEE. The CDR3 DNA reads as TGTGCCAGCAGCTCCCCGAACACTGAAGCTTTCTTT. It codes for CASSSPNTEAFF.

The CDR3 nucleotides read TGCGCCAGCAGCTTGGTGGCAGGGGGCGGCTATGGCTACACCTTC. Its protein is CASSLVAGGGYGYTF. The chain carries TRBV5-1 and TRBJ1-2, with 8 bases fitting TRBD1. Looked up from germline, CDR1 is SGHRS and CDR2 is YFSETQ. V shed 0 bases, J shed 4 bases, and the junction held 5 bases outside the gene matches. The CDR3 has 15 residues.

The chain uses TRBV10-3 and TRBJ1-1; D not certain. This CDR3 contains 12 residues. The ends were cut back, 0 bases at V and 5 bases at J, with 4 bases in the middle. Germline V lookup: CDR1 ENHRY, CDR2 SYGVKD. The CDR3 DNA is TGTGCCATCAGTGAGTCGTTGACTGAAGCTTTCTTT. It translates to CAISESLTEAFF.

In this sample, this clonotype turned up a few times. The chain is built from TRBV7-9 and TRBJ2-1; 7 bases line up with TRBD2. V lost 6 bases, J lost 0 bases, and 8 bases stayed unmatched. The CDR3 length is 16 residues. The germline gives CDR1 SEHNR, CDR2 FQNEAQ (reference sequence). The CDR3 loop is CASSPERESSYNEQFF. The CDR3 coding sequence is TGTGCCAGCAGTCCTGAGCGGGAAAGCTCCTACAATGAGCAGTTCTTC.

The genes are TRBV20-1 and TRBJ2-3; a weak D match, TRBD2 (6 bases). The CDR3 is 16 residues long. Between the trimmed V and J ends, which lost 6 bases and 0 bases, there was a span of 19 bases. Germline V CDR1 and CDR2: DFQATT, SNEGSKA (reference sequence). CDR3 nucleotides: TGCAGTGCCCCACCACCGGGACTCGGGAGCACAGATACGCAGTATTTT. It is translated as CSAPPPGLGSTDTQYF.